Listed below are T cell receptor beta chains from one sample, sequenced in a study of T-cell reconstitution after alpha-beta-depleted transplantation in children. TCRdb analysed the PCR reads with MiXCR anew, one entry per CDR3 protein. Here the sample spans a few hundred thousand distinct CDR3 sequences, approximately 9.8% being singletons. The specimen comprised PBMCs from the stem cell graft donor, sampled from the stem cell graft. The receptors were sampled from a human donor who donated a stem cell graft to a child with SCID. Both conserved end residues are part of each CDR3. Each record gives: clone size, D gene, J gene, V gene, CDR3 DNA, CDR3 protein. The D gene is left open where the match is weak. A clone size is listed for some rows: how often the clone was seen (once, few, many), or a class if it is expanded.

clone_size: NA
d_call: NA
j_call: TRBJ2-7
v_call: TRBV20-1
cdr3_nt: TGCAGTGCTACGACTAGTTTTGACTACAAGCAGTACTTC
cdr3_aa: CSATTSFDYKQYF

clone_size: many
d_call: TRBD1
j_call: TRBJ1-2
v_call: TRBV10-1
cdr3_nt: TGCGCCAGCAGCCCGGGACAGGGGAGCGGCTACACCTTC
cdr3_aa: CASSPGQGSGYTF

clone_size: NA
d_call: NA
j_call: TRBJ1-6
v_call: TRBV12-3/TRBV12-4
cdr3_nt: TGTGCCAGCAGGGACTTTCTGAACTCACCCCTCCACTTT
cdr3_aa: CASRDFLNSPLHF

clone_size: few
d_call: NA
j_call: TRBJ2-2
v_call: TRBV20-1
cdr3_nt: TGCAGTGCAGGGTCGTTCGGGGAGCTGTTTTTT
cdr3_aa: CSAGSFGELFF

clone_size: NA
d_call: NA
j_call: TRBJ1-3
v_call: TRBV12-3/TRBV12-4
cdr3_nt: TGTGCCAGCGGTCAAAGAAACACCATATATTTT
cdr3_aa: CASGQRNTIYF

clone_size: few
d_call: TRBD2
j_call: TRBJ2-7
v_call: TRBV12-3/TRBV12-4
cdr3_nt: TGTGCCAGCAGTTTACTCCGCGCGGGGGGCGAGCAGTACTTC
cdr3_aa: CASSLLRAGGEQYF

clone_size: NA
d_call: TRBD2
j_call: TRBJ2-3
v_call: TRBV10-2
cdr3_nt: TGCGCCAGCAGGGGAGCGGGGGCCAGAGATACGCAGTATTTT
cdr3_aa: CASRGAGARDTQYF

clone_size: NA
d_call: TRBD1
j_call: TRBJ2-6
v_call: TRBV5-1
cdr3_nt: TGCGCCAGCAGCCCCCAGGGGGTAGGGGCCAACGTCCTGACTTTC
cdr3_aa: CASSPQGVGANVLTF

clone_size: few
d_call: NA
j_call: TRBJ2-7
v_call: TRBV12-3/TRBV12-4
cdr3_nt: TGTGCCAGCAGTCCCGTGGGCGGTTACGAGCAGTACTTC
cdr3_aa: CASSPVGGYEQYF

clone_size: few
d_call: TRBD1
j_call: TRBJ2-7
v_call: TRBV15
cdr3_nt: TGTGCCACCAGACGACAGGGTTTCGGTGAGCAGTACTTC
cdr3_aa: CATRRQGFGEQYF

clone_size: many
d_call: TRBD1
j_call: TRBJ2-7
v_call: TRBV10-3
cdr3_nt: TGTGCCATCAGTGTATCGGGACAGGGGAACGAGCAGTACTTC
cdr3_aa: CAISVSGQGNEQYF

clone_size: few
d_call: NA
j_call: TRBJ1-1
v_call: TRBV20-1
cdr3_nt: TGCAGTGCTAGAGCTCGGGGGTTGAACACTGAAGCTTTCTTT
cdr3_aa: CSARARGLNTEAFF

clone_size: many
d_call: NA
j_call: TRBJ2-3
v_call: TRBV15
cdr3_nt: TGTGCCACCAGCAGAGATGTTGACAACACAGATACGCAGTATTTT
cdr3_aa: CATSRDVDNTDTQYF

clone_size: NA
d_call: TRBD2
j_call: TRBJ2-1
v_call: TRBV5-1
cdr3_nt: TGCGCCAGCAGCAGAACTAGCGGGGGGGCCAGTGAGCAGTTCTTC
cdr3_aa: CASSRTSGGASEQFF

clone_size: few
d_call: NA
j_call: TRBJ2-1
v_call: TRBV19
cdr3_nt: TGTGCCAGTAGTATAATGGGCAAGAGCTCCTACAATGAGCAGTTCTTC
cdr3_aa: CASSIMGKSSYNEQFF

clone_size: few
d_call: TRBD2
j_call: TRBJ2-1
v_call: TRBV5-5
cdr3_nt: TGTGCCAGCAGCCCCGGAGGACTAGCGGGGGGATCTGAGCAGTTCTTC
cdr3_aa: CASSPGGLAGGSEQFF

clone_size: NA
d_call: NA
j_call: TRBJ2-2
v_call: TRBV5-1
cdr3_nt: TGCGCCAGCAGCTTAGAACTAGTCGCCGGGGAGCTGTTTTTT
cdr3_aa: CASSLELVAGELFF

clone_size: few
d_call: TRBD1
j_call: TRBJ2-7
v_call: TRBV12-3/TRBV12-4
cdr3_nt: TGTGCCAGCGCAAGGACAGGAGTCTCGAACGAGCAGTACTTC
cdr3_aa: CASARTGVSNEQYF

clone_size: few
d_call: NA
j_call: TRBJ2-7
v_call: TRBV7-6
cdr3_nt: TGTGCCAGCAGCCCCCAGTCGGCGGCAGGGGGGATCTACGAGCAGTACTTC
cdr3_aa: CASSPQSAAGGIYEQYF

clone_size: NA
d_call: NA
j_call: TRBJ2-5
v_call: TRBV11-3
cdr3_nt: TGTGCCAGCAGCTTTGACGGGACACAAGAGACCCAGTACTTC
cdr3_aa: CASSFDGTQETQYF

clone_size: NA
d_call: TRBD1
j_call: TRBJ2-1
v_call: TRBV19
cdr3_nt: TGTGCCAGTAGTACCCTCTCTGCAGGGGGGCAGTTCTTC
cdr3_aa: CASSTLSAGGQFF

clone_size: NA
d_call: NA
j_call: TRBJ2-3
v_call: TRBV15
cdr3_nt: TGTGCCACCAGCAGAGATCGGACCCGCCTCACAGATACGCAGTATTTT
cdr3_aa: CATSRDRTRLTDTQYF

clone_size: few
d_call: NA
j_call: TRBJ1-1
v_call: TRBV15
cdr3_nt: TGTGCCACCAGCAGAGGGGGGGCAACTGAAGCTTTCTTT
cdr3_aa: CATSRGGATEAFF

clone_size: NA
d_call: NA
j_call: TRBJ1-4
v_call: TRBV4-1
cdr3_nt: TGCGCCAGCAGCCAAACCGGGCCCCCCGAAAAACTGTTTTTT
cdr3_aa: CASSQTGPPEKLFF

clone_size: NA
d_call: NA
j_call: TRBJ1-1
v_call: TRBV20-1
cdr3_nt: TGCAGTGCCGGCCTAGCTTTCTTT
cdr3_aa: CSAGLAFF

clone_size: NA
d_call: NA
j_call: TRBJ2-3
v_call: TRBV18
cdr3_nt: TGTGCCAGCTCACCAGCGGGTGGTCGCACAGATACGCAGTATTTT
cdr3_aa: CASSPAGGRTDTQYF

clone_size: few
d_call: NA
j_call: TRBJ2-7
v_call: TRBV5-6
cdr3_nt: TGTGCCAGCAGCTTGGCACAGGGTCGCGAGCAGTACTTC
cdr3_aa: CASSLAQGREQYF

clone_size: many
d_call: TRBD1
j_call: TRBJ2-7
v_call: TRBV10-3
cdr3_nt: TGTGCCATCAGTGAGCTGACAGGGGGCCCCAACGAGCAGTACTTC
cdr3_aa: CAISELTGGPNEQYF

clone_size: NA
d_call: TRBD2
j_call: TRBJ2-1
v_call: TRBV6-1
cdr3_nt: TGTGCCAGCAGCTCACTAGCGGGGGGCCGTGAGCAGTTCTTC
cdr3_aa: CASSSLAGGREQFF

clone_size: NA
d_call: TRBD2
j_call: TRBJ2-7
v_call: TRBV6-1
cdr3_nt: TGTGCCAGCAGTCCTACTAGCGGGGGCAACGAGCAGTACTTC
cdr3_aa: CASSPTSGGNEQYF

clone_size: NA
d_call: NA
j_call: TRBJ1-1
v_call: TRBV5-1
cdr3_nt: TGCGCCAGTACTTCGAGGGGGACCAACACTGAAGCTTTCTTT
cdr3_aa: CASTSRGTNTEAFF

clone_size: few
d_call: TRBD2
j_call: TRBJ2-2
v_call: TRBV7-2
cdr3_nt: TGTGCCAGCAGCCCTCCGGGACTAGCGGGGTATGCCGGGGAGCTGTTTTTT
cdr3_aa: CASSPPGLAGYAGELFF

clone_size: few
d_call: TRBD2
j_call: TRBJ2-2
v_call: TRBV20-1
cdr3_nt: TGCTGTGCTAGACCTTGGACTAGCGGGAACACCGGGGAGCTGTTTTTT
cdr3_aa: CCARPWTSGNTGELFF

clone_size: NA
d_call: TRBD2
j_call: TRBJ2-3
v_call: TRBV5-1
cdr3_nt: TGCGCCAGCAGCTGGGACGATCTAGCGGGTGCAGATACGCAGTATTTT
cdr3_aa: CASSWDDLAGADTQYF

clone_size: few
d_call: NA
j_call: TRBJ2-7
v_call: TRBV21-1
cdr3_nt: TGTGCCAGCAGCAAGAACGTCCGTTCTTCCTACGAGCAGTACTTC
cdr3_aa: CASSKNVRSSYEQYF

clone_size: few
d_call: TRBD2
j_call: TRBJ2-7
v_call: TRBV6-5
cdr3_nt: TGTGCCAGCAGTTACTCAGCACTAGCGGGGAGCTACGAGCAGTACTTC
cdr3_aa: CASSYSALAGSYEQYF

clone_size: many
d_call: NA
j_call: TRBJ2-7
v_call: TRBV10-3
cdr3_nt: TGTGCCATCAGTGACAGGACAAACCGGACAACCTACGAGCAGTACTTC
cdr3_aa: CAISDRTNRTTYEQYF

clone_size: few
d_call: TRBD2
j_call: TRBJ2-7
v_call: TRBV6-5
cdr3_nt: TGTGCCAGCAGTTACTCATCAACTAGCGGCTACTCCTACGAGCAGTACTTC
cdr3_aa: CASSYSSTSGYSYEQYF